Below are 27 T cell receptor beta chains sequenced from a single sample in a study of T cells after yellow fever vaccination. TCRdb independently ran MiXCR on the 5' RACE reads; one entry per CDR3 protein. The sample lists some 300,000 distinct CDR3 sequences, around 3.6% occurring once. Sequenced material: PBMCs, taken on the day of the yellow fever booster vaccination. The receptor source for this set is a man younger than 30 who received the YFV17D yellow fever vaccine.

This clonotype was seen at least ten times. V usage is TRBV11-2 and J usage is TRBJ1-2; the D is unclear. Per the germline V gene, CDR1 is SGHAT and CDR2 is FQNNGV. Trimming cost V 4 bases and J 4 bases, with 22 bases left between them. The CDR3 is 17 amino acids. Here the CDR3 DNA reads TGTGCCAGCAGCTCGTTCCGTGCGGGAGGCTCGACCTATGGCTACACCTTC. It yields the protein CASSSFRAGGSTYGYTF.

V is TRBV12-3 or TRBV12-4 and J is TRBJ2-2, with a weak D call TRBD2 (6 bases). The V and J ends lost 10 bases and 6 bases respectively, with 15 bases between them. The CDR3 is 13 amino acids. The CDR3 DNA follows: TGTGCCATGCCCCGGGGGTGGTCCGGGGAGCTGTTTTTT. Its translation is CAMPRGWSGELFF.

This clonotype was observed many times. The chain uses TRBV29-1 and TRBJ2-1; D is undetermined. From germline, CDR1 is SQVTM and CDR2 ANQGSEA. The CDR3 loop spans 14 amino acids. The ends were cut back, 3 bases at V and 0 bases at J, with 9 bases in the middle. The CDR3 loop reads CSVEFQASYNEQFF. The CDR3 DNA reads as TGCAGCGTTGAGTTCCAGGCCTCCTACAATGAGCAGTTCTTC.

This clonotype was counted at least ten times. For the CDR3, the DNA is TGCAGTGCCCCCGAAAGCGGGGGACAGGGAGAGACCCAGTACTTC. Translated, it gives CSAPESGGQGETQYF. The gene calls are TRBV20-1 and TRBJ2-5, with a possible D match to TRBD1 (9 bases). The CDR3 runs 15 residues. Per the germline V gene, CDR1 is DFQATT and CDR2 is SNEGSKA (reference sequence). With 6 bases removed from V and 4 bases from J, the gap between germline ends came to 21 bases.

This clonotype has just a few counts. The CDR3: CASILAGASTDTQYF. CDR3 nucleotide sequence: TGTGCCAGCATATTAGCGGGAGCTAGCACAGATACGCAGTATTTT. The V call is TRBV21-1, the J call TRBJ2-3; the table's D call, TRBD2, has no DNA check behind it. TRBV21-1 is assigned pseudogene status. The CDR3 is 15 amino acids.

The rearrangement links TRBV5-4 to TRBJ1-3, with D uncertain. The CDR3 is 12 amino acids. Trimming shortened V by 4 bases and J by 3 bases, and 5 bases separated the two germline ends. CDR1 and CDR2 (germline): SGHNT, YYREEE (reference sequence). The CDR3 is CASSQNGNTIYF. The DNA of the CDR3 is TGTGCCAGCAGCCAGAATGGAAACACCATATATTTT.

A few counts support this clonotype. CDR3 residues: CASSPDGTEKTLLTYEQYF. CDR3 DNA sequence: TGTGCCAGCAGCCCAGACGGGACAGAAAAAACTCTCCTCACCTACGAGCAGTACTTC. The chain is built from TRBV7-8 and TRBJ2-7, with TRBD1 identical over 7 bases. The length of the CDR3 is 19 residues. V lost 5 bases and J lost 2; bases outside the gene matches: 21. In germline, CDR1 is SGHVS, CDR2 FQNEAQ.

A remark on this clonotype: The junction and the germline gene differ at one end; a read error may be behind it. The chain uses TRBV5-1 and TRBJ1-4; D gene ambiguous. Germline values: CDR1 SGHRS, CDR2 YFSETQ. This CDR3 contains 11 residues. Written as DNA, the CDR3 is TGCGCCAGCACAAGAATATGGAGGCGGATTTTT. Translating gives CASTRIWRRIF. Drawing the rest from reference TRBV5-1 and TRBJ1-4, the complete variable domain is KAGVTQTPRYLIKTRGQQVTLSCSPISGHRSVSWYQQTPGQGLQFLFEYFSETQRNKGNFPGRFSGRQFSNSRSEMNVSTLELGDSALYLCASTRIWRRIFGSGTQLSVL.

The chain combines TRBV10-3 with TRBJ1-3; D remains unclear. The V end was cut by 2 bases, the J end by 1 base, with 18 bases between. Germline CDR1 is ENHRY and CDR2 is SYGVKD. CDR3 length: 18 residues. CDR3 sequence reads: CAISERAEGQRSGNTIYF. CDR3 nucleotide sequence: TGTGCCATCAGTGAGAGGGCTGAGGGTCAAAGGTCTGGAAACACCATATATTTT.

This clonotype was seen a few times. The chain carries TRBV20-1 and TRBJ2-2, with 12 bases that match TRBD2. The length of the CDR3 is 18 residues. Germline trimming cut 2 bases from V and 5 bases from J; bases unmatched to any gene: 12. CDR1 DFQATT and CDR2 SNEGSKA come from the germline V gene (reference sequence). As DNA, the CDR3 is TGCAGTGCTAGACCTCCCTCTAGCGGGGGGGCCTTAACCGGGGAGCTGTTTTTT. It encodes CSARPPSSGGALTGELFF.

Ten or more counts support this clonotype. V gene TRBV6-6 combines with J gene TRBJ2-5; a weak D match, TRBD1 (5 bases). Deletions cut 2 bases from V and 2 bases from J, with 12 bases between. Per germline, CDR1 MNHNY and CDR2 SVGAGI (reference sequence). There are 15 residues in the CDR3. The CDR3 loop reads CASSYIRTTQETQYF. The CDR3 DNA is TGTGCCAGCAGTTACATACGGACAACGCAAGAGACCCAGTACTTC.

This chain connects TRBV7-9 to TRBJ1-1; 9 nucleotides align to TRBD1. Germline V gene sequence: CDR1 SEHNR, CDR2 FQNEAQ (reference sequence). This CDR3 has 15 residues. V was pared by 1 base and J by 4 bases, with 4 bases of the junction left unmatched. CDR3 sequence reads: CASSLGGQGPTEAFF. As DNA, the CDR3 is TGTGCCAGCAGCTTAGGGGGACAGGGACCCACTGAAGCTTTCTTT.

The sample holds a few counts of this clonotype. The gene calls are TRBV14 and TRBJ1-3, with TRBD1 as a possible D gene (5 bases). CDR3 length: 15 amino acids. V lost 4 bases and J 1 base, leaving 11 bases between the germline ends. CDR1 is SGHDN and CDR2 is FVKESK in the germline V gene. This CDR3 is CASSRGLLSGNTIYF. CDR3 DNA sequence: TGTGCCAGCAGCCGGGGACTTTTATCTGGAAACACCATATATTTT.

The CDR3 sequence is CASSLDEGSGYTF. The CDR3 nucleotides read TGTGCCAGCAGCTTAGACGAGGGTTCCGGCTACACCTTC. The genes are TRBV7-2 and TRBJ1-2; D not resolved. V lost 1 base and J 8 bases, leaving 11 bases between the germline ends. The CDR3 contains 13 residues. In germline, CDR1 is SGHTA, CDR2 FQGNSA.

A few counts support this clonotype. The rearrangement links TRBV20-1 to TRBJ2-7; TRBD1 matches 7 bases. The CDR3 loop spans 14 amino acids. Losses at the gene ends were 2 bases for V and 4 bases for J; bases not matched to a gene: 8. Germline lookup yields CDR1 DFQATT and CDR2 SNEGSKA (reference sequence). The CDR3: CSARPWAGGYEQYF. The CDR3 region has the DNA TGCAGTGCTAGACCCTGGGCAGGGGGATACGAGCAGTACTTC.

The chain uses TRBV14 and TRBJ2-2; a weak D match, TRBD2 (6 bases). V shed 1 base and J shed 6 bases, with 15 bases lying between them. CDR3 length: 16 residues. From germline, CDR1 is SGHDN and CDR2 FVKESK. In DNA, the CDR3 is TGTGCCAGCAGCCAAGGCCCGGGGGACCACGCCGGGGAGCTGTTTTTT. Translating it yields CASSQGPGDHAGELFF.

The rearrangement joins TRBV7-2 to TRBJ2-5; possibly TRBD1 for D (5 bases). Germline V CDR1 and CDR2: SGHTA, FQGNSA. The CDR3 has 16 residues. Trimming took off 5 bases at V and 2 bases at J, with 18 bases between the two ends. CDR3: CASSILRVPLQETQYF. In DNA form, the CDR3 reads TGTGCCAGCAGCATCCTCAGGGTCCCCCTTCAAGAGACCCAGTACTTC.

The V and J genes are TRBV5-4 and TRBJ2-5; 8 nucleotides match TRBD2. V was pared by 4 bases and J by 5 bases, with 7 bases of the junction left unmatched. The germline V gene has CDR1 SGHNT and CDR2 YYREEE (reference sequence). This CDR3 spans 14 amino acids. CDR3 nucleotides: TGTGCCAGCAGCCCCGGGGGGGCCCGGGAGACCCAGTACTTC. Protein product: CASSPGGARETQYF.

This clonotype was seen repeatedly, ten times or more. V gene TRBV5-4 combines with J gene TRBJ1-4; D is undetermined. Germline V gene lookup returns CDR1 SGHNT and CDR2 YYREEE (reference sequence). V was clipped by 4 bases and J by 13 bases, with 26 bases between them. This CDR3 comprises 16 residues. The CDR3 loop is CASSINSAISPEGLFF. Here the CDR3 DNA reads TGTGCCAGCAGCATAAACAGTGCTATATCCCCTGAAGGACTGTTTTTT.

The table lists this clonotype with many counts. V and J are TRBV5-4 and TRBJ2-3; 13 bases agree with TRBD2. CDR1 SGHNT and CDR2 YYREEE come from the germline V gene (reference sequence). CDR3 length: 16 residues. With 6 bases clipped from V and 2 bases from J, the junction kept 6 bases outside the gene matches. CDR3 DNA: TGTGCCAGCACCGCACTAGCGGGGGGGCCCACAGATACGCAGTATTTT. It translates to CASTALAGGPTDTQYF. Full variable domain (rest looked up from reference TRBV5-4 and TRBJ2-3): ETGVTQSPTHLIKTRGQQVTLRCSSQSGHNTVSWYQQALGQGPQFIFQYYREEENGRGNFPPRFSGLQFPNYSSELNVNALELDDSALYLCASTALAGGPTDTQYFGPGTRLTVL.

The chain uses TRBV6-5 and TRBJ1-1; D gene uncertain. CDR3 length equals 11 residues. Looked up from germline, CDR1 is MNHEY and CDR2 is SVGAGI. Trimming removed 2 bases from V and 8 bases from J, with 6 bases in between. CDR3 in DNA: TGTGCCAGCAGTTACGGTATCGAAGCTTTCTTT. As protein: CASSYGIEAFF.

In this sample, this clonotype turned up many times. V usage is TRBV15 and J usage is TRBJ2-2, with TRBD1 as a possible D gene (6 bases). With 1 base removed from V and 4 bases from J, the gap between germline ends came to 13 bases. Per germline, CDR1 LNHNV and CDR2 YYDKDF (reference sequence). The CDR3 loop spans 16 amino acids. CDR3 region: CATSRGVRQATGELFF. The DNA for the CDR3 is TGTGCCACCAGCAGAGGGGTGAGACAGGCCACCGGGGAGCTGTTTTTT.

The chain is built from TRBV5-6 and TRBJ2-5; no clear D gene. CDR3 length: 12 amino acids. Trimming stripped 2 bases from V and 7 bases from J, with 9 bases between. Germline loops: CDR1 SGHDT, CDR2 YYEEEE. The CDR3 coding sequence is TGTGCCAGCAGCTTCAATTGGAGGACCCAGTACTTC. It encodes CASSFNWRTQYF.

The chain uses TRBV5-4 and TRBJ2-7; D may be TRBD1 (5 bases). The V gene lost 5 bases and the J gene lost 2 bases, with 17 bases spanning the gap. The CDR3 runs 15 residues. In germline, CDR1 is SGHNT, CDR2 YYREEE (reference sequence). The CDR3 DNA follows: TGTGCCAGCAGGCTTGGGGCTGGCCGAACCTACGAGCAGTACTTC. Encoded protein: CASRLGAGRTYEQYF.

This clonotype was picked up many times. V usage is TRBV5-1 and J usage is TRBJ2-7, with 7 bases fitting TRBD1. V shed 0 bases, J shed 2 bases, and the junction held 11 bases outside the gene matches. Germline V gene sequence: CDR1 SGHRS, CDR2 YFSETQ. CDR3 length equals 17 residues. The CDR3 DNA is TGCGCCAGCAGCTTGGCCCTCTCCGGGACAGACCCCTACGAGCAGTACTTC. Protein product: CASSLALSGTDPYEQYF. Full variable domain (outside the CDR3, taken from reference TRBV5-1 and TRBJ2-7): KAGVTQTPRYLIKTRGQQVTLSCSPISGHRSVSWYQQTPGQGLQFLFEYFSETQRNKGNFPGRFSGRQFSNSRSEMNVSTLELGDSALYLCASSLALSGTDPYEQYFGPGTRLTVT.

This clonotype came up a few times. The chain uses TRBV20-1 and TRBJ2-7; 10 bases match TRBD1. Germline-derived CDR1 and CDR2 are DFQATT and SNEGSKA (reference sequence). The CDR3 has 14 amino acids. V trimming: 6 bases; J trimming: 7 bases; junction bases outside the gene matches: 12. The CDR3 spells CSARRTGGLREQYF. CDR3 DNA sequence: TGCAGTGCACGACGGACAGGGGGTCTGCGTGAGCAGTACTTC.

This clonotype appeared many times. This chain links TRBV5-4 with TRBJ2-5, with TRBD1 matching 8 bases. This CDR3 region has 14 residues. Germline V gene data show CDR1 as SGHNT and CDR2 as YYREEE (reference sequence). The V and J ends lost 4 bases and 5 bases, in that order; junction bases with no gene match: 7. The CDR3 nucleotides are TGTGCCAGCAGCGGGGGGACAGGATGGGAGACCCAGTACTTC. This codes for CASSGGTGWETQYF.